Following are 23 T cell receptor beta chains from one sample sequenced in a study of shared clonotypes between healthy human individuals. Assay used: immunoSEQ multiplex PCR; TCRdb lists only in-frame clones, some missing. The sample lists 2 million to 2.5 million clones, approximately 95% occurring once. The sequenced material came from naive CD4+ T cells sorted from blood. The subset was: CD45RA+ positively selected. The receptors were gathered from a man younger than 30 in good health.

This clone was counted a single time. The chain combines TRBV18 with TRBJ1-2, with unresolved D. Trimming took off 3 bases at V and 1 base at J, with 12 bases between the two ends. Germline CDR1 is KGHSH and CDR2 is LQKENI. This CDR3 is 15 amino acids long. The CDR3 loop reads CASSPPSRVNYGYTF. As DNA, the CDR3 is TGTGCCAGCTCACCCCCCTCGAGGGTTAACTATGGCTACACCTTC.

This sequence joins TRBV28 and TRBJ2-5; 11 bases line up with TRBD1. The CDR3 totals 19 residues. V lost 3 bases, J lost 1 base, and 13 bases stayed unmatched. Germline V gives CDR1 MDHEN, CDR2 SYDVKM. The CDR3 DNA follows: TGTGCCAGCAGTTTGCCCCGGGACAGGGGGTATAGCGGCCAAGAGACCCAGTACTTC. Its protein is CASSLPRDRGYSGQETQYF.

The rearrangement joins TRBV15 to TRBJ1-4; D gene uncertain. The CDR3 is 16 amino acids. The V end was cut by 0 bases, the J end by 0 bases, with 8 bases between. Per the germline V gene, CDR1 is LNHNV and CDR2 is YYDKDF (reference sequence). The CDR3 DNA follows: TGTGCCACCAGCAGAGAGGGCAGCGCAACTAATGAAAAACTGTTTTTT. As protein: CATSREGSATNEKLFF. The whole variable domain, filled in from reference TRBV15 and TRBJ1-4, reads DAMVIQNPRYQVTQFGKPVTLSCSQTLNHNVMYWYQQKSSQAPKLLFHYYDKDFNNEADTPDNFQSRRPNTSFCFLDIRSPGLGDTAMYLCATSREGSATNEKLFFGSGTQLSVL.

This CDR3 is CASSGDRYNEQFF. In DNA, the CDR3 is TGTGCCAGCAGTGGGGACAGGTACAATGAGCAGTTCTTC. The rearrangement links TRBV25-1 to TRBJ2-1; TRBD1 aligns across 8 bases. The V gene end was trimmed by 4 bases and the J gene end by 4 bases; junction bases not matched to a gene: 0. Germline lookup yields CDR1 MGHDK and CDR2 SYGVNS. This CDR3 is built from 13 residues.

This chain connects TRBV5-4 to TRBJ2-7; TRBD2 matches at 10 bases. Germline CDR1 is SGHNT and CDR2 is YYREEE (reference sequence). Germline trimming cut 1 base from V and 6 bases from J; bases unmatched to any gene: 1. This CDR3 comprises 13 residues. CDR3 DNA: TGTGCCAGCAGCTTGACTAGCGGGATCGAGCAGTACTTC. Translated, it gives CASSLTSGIEQYF. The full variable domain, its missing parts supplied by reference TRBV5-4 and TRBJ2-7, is ETGVTQSPTHLIKTRGQQVTLRCSSQSGHNTVSWYQQALGQGPQFIFQYYREEENGRGNFPPRFSGLQFPNYSSELNVNALELDDSALYLCASSLTSGIEQYFGPGTRLTVT.

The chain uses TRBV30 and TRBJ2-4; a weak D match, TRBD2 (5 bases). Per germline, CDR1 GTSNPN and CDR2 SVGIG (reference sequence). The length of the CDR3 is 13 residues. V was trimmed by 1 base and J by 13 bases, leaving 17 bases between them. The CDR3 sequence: CAWSETPARVQYF. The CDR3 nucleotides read TGTGCCTGGAGTGAGACTCCGGCGAGGGTACAGTACTTC.

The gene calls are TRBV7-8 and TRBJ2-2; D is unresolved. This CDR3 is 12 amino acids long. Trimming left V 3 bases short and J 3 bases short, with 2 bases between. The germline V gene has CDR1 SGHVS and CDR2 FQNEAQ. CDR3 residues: CASSFYTGELFF. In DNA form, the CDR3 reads TGTGCCAGCAGCTTTTACACCGGGGAGCTGTTTTTT.

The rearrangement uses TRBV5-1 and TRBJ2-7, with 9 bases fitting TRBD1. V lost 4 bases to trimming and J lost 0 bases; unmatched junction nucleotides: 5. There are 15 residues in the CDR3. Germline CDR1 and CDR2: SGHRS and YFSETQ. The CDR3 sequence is CASSAGTGISYEQYF. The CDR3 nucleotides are TGCGCCAGCAGCGCTGGGACAGGGATCTCCTACGAGCAGTACTTC.

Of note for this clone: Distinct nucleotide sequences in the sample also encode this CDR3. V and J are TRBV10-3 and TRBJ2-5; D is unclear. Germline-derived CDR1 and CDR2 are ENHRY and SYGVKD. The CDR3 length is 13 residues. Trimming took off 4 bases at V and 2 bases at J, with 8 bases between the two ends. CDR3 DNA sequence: TGTGCCATCAGTGGTGGCAGTCAAGAGACCCAGTACTTC. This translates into CAISGGSQETQYF.

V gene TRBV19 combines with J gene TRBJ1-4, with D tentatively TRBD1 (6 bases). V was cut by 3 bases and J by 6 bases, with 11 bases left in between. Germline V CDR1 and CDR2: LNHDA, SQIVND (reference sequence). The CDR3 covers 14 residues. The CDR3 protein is CASSIRRGDEKLFF. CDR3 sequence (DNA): TGTGCCAGTAGTATTCGCAGGGGCGATGAAAAACTGTTTTTT.

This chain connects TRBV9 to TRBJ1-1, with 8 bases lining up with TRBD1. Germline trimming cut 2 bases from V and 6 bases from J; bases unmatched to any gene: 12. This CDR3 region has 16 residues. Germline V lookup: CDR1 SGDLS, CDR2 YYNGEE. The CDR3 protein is CASSVDRLDRVAEAFF. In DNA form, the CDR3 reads TGTGCCAGCAGCGTGGACAGGTTGGACAGGGTAGCTGAAGCTTTCTTT. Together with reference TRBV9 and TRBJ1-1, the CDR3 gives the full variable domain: DSGVTQTPKHLITATGQRVTLRCSPRSGDLSVYWYQQSLDQGLQFLIQYYNGEERAKGNILERFSAQQFPDLHSELNLSSLELGDSALYFCASSVDRLDRVAEAFFGQGTRLTVV.

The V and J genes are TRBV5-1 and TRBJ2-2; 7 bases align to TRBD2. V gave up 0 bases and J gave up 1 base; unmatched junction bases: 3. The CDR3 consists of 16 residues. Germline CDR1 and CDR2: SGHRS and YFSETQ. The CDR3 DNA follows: TGCGCCAGCAGCTTGGTCGAGCGGGGGAACACCGGGGAGCTGTTTTTT. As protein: CASSLVERGNTGELFF. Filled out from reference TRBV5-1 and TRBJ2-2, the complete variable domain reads KAGVTQTPRYLIKTRGQQVTLSCSPISGHRSVSWYQQTPGQGLQFLFEYFSETQRNKGNFPGRFSGRQFSNSRSEMNVSTLELGDSALYLCASSLVERGNTGELFFGEGSRLTVL.

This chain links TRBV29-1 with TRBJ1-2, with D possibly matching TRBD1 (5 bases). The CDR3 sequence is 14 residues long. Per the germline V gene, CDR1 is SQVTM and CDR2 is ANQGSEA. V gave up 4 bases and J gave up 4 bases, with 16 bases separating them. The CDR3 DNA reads TGCAGCGTTGGGAACATGGGACGGGGCTATGGCTACACCTTC. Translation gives CSVGNMGRGYGYTF. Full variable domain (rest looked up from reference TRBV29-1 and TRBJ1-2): SAVISQKPSRDICQRGTSLTIQCQVDSQVTMMFWYRQQPGQSLTLIATANQGSEATYESGFVIDKFPISRPNLTFSTLTVSNMSPEDSSIYLCSVGNMGRGYGYTFGSGTRLTVV.

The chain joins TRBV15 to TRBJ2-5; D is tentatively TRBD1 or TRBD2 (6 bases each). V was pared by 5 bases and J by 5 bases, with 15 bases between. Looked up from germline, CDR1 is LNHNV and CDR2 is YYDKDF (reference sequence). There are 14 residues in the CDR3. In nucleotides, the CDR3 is TGTGCCACCAGCCGGGGGCCGGAGGGGGAGACCCAGTACTTC. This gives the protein CATSRGPEGETQYF.

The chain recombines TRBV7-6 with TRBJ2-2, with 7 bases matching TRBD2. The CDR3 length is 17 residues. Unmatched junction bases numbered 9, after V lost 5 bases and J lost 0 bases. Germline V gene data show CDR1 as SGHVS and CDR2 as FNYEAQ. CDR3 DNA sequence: TGTGCCAGCAGCCGCCGTGCGGGAGCCTCGAACACCGGGGAGCTGTTTTTT. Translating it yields CASSRRAGASNTGELFF.

In DNA, the CDR3 is TGTGCCACCAGCAGAGGGACAGGGGGCAATCAGCCCCAGCATTTT. Amino acid sequence: CATSRGTGGNQPQHF. The chain carries TRBV15 and TRBJ1-5; 9 bases are shared with TRBD1. V lost 1 base, J lost 2 bases, and 0 bases stayed unmatched. The CDR3 runs to 15 residues. Germline V gene data show CDR1 as LNHNV and CDR2 as YYDKDF (reference sequence).

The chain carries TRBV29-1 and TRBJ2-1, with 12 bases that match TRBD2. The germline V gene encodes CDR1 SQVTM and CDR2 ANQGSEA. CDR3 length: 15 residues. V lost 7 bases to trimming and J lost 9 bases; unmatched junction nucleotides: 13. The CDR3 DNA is TGCAGCGCCCGAGGGTTCCTAGCGGGAGGGATTGAGCAGTTCTTC. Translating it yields CSARGFLAGGIEQFF.

The CDR3 DNA follows: TGTGCCAGCAGCGCGACTAGCGGGGGGTCCTACGAGCAGTACTTC. Its translation: CASSATSGGSYEQYF. J is TRBJ2-7 and V is TRBV7-9, with TRBD2 identical over 13 bases. This CDR3 has 15 amino acids. Germline V lookup: CDR1 SEHNR, CDR2 FQNEAQ (reference sequence). V lost 5 bases to trimming and J lost 1 base; unmatched junction nucleotides: 2.

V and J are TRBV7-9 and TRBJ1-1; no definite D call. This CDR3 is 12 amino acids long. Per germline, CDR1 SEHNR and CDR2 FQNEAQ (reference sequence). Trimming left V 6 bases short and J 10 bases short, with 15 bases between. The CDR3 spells CASSSASGRAFF. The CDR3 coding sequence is TGTGCCAGCAGTTCCGCCTCAGGACGAGCTTTCTTT.

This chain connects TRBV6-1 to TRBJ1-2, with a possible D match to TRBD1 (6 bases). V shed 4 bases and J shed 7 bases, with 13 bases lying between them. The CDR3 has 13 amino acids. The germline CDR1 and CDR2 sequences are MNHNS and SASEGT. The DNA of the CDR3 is TGTGCCAGCAGTGTGGTGGGGGCTGGTGGCTACACCTTC. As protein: CASSVVGAGGYTF.

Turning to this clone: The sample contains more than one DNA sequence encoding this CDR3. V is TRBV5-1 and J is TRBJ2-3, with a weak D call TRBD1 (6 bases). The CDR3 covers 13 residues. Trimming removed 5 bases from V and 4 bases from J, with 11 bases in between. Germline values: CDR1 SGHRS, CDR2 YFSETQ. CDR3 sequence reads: CASSLEGADTQYF. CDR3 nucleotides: TGCGCCAGCAGTTTAGAGGGGGCAGATACGCAGTATTTT.

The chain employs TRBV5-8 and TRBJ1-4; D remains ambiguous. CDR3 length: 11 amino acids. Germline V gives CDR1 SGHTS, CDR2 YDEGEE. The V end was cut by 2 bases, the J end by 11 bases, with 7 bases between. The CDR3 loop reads CASSFGGKLFF. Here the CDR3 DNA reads TGTGCCAGCAGCTTCGGCGGGAAACTGTTTTTT.

The CDR3 spells CASSIGGTGYNEQFF. The CDR3 nucleotides are TGTGCCAGTAGTATCGGGGGGACAGGGTACAATGAGCAGTTCTTC. The V gene is TRBV19, the J gene TRBJ2-1, with 9 bases matching TRBD1. CDR3 length: 15 residues. Per the germline V gene, CDR1 is LNHDA and CDR2 is SQIVND (reference sequence). The V gene end was trimmed by 3 bases and the J gene end by 4 bases; junction bases not matched to a gene: 4.